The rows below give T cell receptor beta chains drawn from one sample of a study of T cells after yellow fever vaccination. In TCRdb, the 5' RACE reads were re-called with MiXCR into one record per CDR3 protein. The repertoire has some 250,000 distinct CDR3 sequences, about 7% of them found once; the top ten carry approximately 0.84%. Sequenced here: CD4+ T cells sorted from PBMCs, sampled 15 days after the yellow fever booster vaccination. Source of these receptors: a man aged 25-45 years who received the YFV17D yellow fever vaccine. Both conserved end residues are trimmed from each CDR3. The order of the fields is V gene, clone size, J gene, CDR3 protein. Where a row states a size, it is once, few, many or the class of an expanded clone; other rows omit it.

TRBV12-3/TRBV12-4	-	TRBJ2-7	ASRLGDSTHREQY
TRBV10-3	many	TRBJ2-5	AISESGGNQETQY
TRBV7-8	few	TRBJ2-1	ASSLAGGRASNEQF
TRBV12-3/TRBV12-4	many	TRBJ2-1	ASSALGQNEQF
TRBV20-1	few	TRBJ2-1	SAAEGLAGYKF
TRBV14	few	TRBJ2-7	ASSQGAAGFSYEQY
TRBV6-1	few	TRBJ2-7	ASRPDRVSYEQY
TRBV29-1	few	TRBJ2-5	SVPLAGWETQY
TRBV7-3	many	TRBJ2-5	ASSPNRGTPWY
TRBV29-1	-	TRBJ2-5	SVAGGSGETQY
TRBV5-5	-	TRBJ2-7	ASSLWGRGLNEQY
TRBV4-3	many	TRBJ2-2	ASSQQGANTGELF
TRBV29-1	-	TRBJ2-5	SVAQAEGTQY
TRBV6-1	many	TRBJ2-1	ASSTGDYNEQF